The entry below describes one T cell receptor beta chain. Its antigen is as yet unknown. Template switching added a universal primer site, and cDNA bore unique molecular identifiers. TCRdb redid the calling of the 5' RACE reads with MiXCR, one entry per CDR3 protein. The data contain around 490,000 distinct CDR3 sequences, roughly 15% of them singletons. These data originate in a study of identical twins. The CDR3 is 12 residues long. Germline V gives CDR1 SGHTA, CDR2 FQGNSA. The study, taken as a whole, reports: Models came in too low on out-of-frame TCR alpha sharing in monozygotic twins. For cord blood, abundant beta clonotypes had fewer insertions, unlike memory repertoires, which showed none. The study found excess low generation probability among twin-shared out-of-frame alpha sequences.

The sample was also reused in another study, on yellow fever vaccine responses in identical twins.

The clonotype originates from a woman younger than 35 in good health. Sequenced: CD4+ T cells sorted from blood. This chain joins TRBV7-2 and TRBJ2-2; no firm D call. The CDR3 loop is CAKQRNTGELFF. The CDR3 DNA reads TGTGCTAAACAGAGGAACACCGGGGAGCTGTTTTTT.